This TCR beta chain was sequenced in a study of radiotherapy plus CTLA-4 blockade in lung cancer. After removal of 6 bases from V and 2 bases from J, the junction contained 11 bases not matched to a gene. Germline V gene data show CDR1 as SGHRS and CDR2 as YFSETQ. CDR3 length equals 16 residues. Sequencing was performed with immunoSEQ multiplex PCR; in TCRdb, only in-frame clones are kept and a portion is missing. The table records about 59,000 clones, 72% of them present only once. The TCR comes from a human donor with non-small cell lung cancer whose response to radiotherapy plus ipilimumab could not be evaluated. The sequences come from peripheral blood, collected from a patient treated with radiotherapy plus ipilimumab. This sequence joins TRBV5-1 and TRBJ2-5; 9 positions agree with TRBD2. In nucleotides, the CDR3 is TGCGCCAGCACCCTATCGACTAGCGGCCCTCAAGAGACCCAGTACTTC. It encodes CASTLSTSGPQETQYF.